The 24 T cell receptor beta chains presented below share a single source sample, sequenced in a study of blood T cell repertoires in COVID-19. The repertoire was sequenced with immunoSEQ multiplex PCR; TCRdb's copy has only in-frame clones and lacks some. The table shows 83,000 or so clones, with about 75% occurring only once. The specimen was peripheral blood. The source is a woman older than 75 with acute or convalescent COVID-19.

The genes are TRBV4-3 and TRBJ2-5, with 10 positions matching TRBD1. Germline V gene data show CDR1 as LGHNA and CDR2 as YSLEER. The ends lost 4 bases at V and 2 bases at J; junction bases unmatched: 1. CDR3 size: 14 residues. CDR3 amino acids: CASSPGQGQETQYF. The CDR3 DNA reads TGCGCCAGCAGCCCGGGACAGGGGCAAGAGACCCAGTACTTC.

The chain has TRBV21-1 and TRBJ2-3; the D segment call TRBD2 is taken from the table without a DNA check. TRBV21-1 is shown as a pseudogene. This CDR3 is built from 16 residues. DNA of the CDR3: TGTGCCAGCTGGGGACCCGGGGGGAAGGGCACAGATACGCAGTATTTT. Protein: CASWGPGGKGTDTQYF.

Only one count was recorded for this clone. This rearrangement joins TRBV9 to TRBJ2-7, with 9 bases lining up with TRBD1. With V trimmed by 2 bases and J by 5 bases, 5 bases remained unmatched. Looked up from germline, CDR1 is SGDLS and CDR2 is YYNGEE. This CDR3 contains 14 residues. For the CDR3, the DNA is TGTGCCAGCAGCGTGACAGGGGGATCGGACGAGCAGTACTTC. Translation: CASSVTGGSDEQYF.

The chain has TRBV6-5 and TRBJ1-1; D is ambiguous. This CDR3 contains 11 residues. The germline CDR1 and CDR2 sequences are MNHEY and SVGAGI. V lost 8 bases and J 6 bases, leaving 10 bases between the germline ends. DNA for the CDR3: TGTGCCAGCCTTCGTGCGGCTGAAGCTTTCTTT. Protein product: CASLRAAEAFF.

CDR3 amino acids: CASSQNRGGLGDTGELFF. CDR3 nucleotides: TGTGCCAGCTCACAGAACAGGGGCGGACTCGGGGACACCGGGGAGCTGTTTTTT. The V gene is TRBV18, the J gene TRBJ2-2, with 7 bases fitting TRBD1. The CDR3 is made up of 18 amino acids. V lost 4 bases, J lost 3 bases, and 14 bases stayed unmatched. In germline, CDR1 is KGHSH, CDR2 LQKENI.

This clone was counted once. The gene calls are TRBV6-1 and TRBJ1-2, with 7 positions matching TRBD1. Germline assignment: CDR1 MNHNS and CDR2 SASEGT. The CDR3 runs 16 residues. V shed 0 bases and J 4 bases; nucleotides not matched to a gene: 8. The CDR3, as DNA: TGTGCCAGCAGTGAAGCGCTTCGGGACAGCGGCTATGGCTACACCTTC. This codes for CASSEALRDSGYGYTF.

The chain recombines TRBV20-1 with TRBJ2-4; D remains unclear. The germline V gene has CDR1 DFQATT and CDR2 SNEGSKA (reference sequence). V gave up 3 bases and J gave up 7 bases, with 7 bases separating them. The CDR3 has 11 residues. CDR3 in amino acids: CSASLGNIQYF. CDR3 DNA sequence: TGCAGTGCTAGTCTCGGGAACATTCAGTACTTC.

The V and J genes are TRBV5-1 and TRBJ2-6; TRBD1 matches at 8 bases. The germline V gene encodes CDR1 SGHRS and CDR2 YFSETQ. Germline trimming cut 4 bases from V and 0 bases from J; bases unmatched to any gene: 6. CDR3 length: 17 amino acids. As DNA, the CDR3 is TGCGCCAGCAGCGCCGGACAGGGTCCCTCTGGGGCCAACGTCCTGACTTTC. As protein: CASSAGQGPSGANVLTF.

This clone has more than one count but fewer than ten. J is TRBJ1-6 and V is TRBV9; D might be TRBD1 (6 bases). The CDR3 totals 15 residues. V shed 0 bases and J shed 10 bases, with 14 bases lying between them. Germline-derived CDR1 and CDR2 are SGDLS and YYNGEE. Here the CDR3 DNA reads TGTGCCAGCAGCGTAGAGGCAGGGGATTACTCACCCCTCCACTTT. Its translation is CASSVEAGDYSPLHF.

The chain couples TRBV5-1 to TRBJ2-7; 11 bases line up with TRBD2. Unmatched junction bases numbered 6, after V lost 4 bases and J lost 6 bases. Germline assignment: CDR1 SGHRS and CDR2 YFSETQ. The CDR3 covers 14 residues. The DNA for the CDR3 is TGCGCCAGCAGCCAAACTAGCGGGAGCATCGAGCAGTACTTC. Translating gives CASSQTSGSIEQYF.

The V call is TRBV7-2, the J call TRBJ1-1, with unresolved D. V was shortened by 1 base and J by 10 bases, with 19 bases between the two germline ends. The germline V gene has CDR1 SGHTA and CDR2 FQGNSA. This CDR3 contains 15 residues. The CDR3 sequence: CASSLDPRSSGSAFF. The CDR3 DNA sequence: TGTGCCAGCAGCTTAGACCCGCGGAGTAGTGGGTCAGCTTTCTTT.

This clone was observed a handful of times. The chain couples TRBV7-2 to TRBJ1-4; TRBD1 matches at 8 bases. V shed 5 bases, J shed 7 bases, and the junction held 6 bases outside the gene matches. Germline V gene lookup returns CDR1 SGHTA and CDR2 FQGNSA. This CDR3 is built from 14 residues. The CDR3 bases are TGTGCCAGCAGCCCAGACAGGGGCGGTGAAAAACTGTTTTTT. This encodes CASSPDRGGEKLFF.

The CDR3 sequence is CASSLQAAGDEQFF. The CDR3 DNA reads as TGTGCCAGCAGCTTACAGGCAGCGGGAGATGAGCAGTTCTTC. The rearrangement links TRBV7-3 to TRBJ2-1; 8 bases align to TRBD2. Trimming took 2 bases from V and 8 from J; bases not matched to a gene: 5. The CDR3 runs to 14 residues. Germline V lookup: CDR1 SGHTA, CDR2 FQGTGA. Full variable domain (rest looked up from reference TRBV7-3 and TRBJ2-1): GAGVSQTPSNKVTEKGKYVELRCDPISGHTALYWYRQSLGQGPEFLIYFQGTGAADDSGLPNDRFFAVRPEGSVSTLKIQRTERGDSAVYLCASSLQAAGDEQFFGPGTRLTVL.

In its sample, this clone was seen a few times. This rearrangement joins TRBV25-1 to TRBJ2-5, with D possibly TRBD2 on 6 matching bases. The germline gives CDR1 MGHDK, CDR2 SYGVNS. CDR3 length equals 13 residues. V shed 1 base and J shed 5 bases, with 8 bases lying between them. DNA of the CDR3: TGTGCCAGCAGTGAATCGGGGGTGGAGACCCAGTACTTC. It yields the protein CASSESGVETQYF.

The V call is TRBV5-6, the J call TRBJ1-1, with D possibly TRBD1 on 6 matching bases. Germline V gene lookup returns CDR1 SGHDT and CDR2 YYEEEE. The CDR3 has 14 amino acids. Trimming stripped 3 bases from V and 5 bases from J, with 14 bases between. The CDR3: CASSSTGRYTEAFF. CDR3 nucleotides: TGTGCCAGCAGCTCCACAGGGCGGTATACTGAAGCTTTCTTT.

J is TRBJ1-1 and V is TRBV6-6; the D gene is possibly TRBD1 (5 bases). The ends were cut back, 0 bases at V and 0 bases at J, with 8 bases in the middle. Per the germline V gene, CDR1 is MNHNY and CDR2 is SVGAGI (reference sequence). There are 15 residues in the CDR3. The chain's CDR3 is CASSYSIGVNTEAFF. CDR3 in DNA: TGTGCCAGCAGTTACTCGATAGGGGTGAACACTGAAGCTTTCTTT.

CDR3 residues: CAGGSRETQYF. The CDR3, as DNA: TGTGCCGGAGGGTCTCGGGAGACCCAGTACTTC. The V call is TRBV6-5, the J call TRBJ2-5, with a weak D call TRBD2 (6 bases). Trimming pared 11 bases from V and 5 bases from J, leaving 12 bases between. Germline CDR1 is MNHEY and CDR2 is SVGAGI. The CDR3 extends over 11 amino acids.

The V call is TRBV11-2, the J call TRBJ1-1; D ambiguous. V was trimmed by 5 bases and J by 2 bases, leaving 9 bases between them. This CDR3 is built from 13 residues. In germline, CDR1 is SGHAT, CDR2 FQNNGV. DNA for the CDR3: TGTGCCAGCAGCCGTACAAGTAACACTGAAGCTTTCTTT. Its translation: CASSRTSNTEAFF.

The chain combines TRBV19 with TRBJ2-2, with 10 bases fitting TRBD1. Germline-derived CDR1 and CDR2 are LNHDA and SQIVND (reference sequence). The CDR3 has 14 residues. The V gene end was trimmed by 7 bases and the J gene end by 4 bases; junction bases not matched to a gene: 3. The CDR3 bases are TGTGCCAGTATTGACAGGGGGCTCACCGGGGAGCTGTTTTTT. This sequence encodes CASIDRGLTGELFF. Full variable domain (remainder filled in from reference TRBV19 and TRBJ2-2): DGGITQSPKYLFRKEGQNVTLSCEQNLNHDAMYWYRQDPGQGLRLIYYSQIVNDFQKGDIAEGYSVSREKKESFPLTVTSAQKNPTAFYLCASIDRGLTGELFFGEGSRLTVL.

Here the CDR3 reads CASSKGIASNEQFF. CDR3 coding DNA: TGTGCCAGCAGCAAGGGTATAGCGTCCAATGAGCAGTTCTTC. The chain recombines TRBV5-8 with TRBJ2-1; tentatively, D is TRBD2 (5 bases). Germline V gene lookup returns CDR1 SGHTS and CDR2 YDEGEE. V was cut by 4 bases and J by 6 bases, with 14 bases left in between. CDR3 size: 14 residues.

The sample holds one count of this clone. V gene TRBV9 combines with J gene TRBJ2-2; 9 nucleotides align to TRBD1. The CDR3 has 17 residues. The trim removed 4 bases at V and 3 bases at J, leaving 10 bases unmatched. Germline-derived CDR1 and CDR2 are SGDLS and YYNGEE. The CDR3 nucleotides read TGTGCCAGCAGCCTTCCCCGGGGGACAGGGTACACCGGGGAGCTGTTTTTT. The encoded protein is CASSLPRGTGYTGELFF. Combining the CDR3 with reference TRBV9 and TRBJ2-2 gives the whole variable domain DSGVTQTPKHLITATGQRVTLRCSPRSGDLSVYWYQQSLDQGLQFLIQYYNGEERAKGNILERFSAQQFPDLHSELNLSSLELGDSALYFCASSLPRGTGYTGELFFGEGSRLTVL.

The chain carries TRBV29-1 and TRBJ1-1; tentative D call: TRBD1 (5 bases). V lost 6 bases and J lost 9, with 17 bases in between. CDR3 length equals 12 residues. Germline V lookup: CDR1 SQVTM, CDR2 ANQGSEA. Here the CDR3 DNA reads TGCAGCGTCCCCGGGGGAGGGTCGAAAGCTTTCTTT. Translating it yields CSVPGGGSKAFF.

V usage is TRBV27 and J usage is TRBJ2-3; D unresolved. V lost 5 bases, J lost 6 bases, and 9 bases lay in between. The CDR3 loop spans 12 amino acids. Germline CDR1 MNHEY, CDR2 SMNVEV (reference sequence). The CDR3 sequence: CASSTQADTQYF. The CDR3 DNA is TGTGCCAGCAGTACCCAGGCGGATACGCAGTATTTT.

The chain recombines TRBV11-1 with TRBJ2-3; TRBD1 matches at 7 bases. The CDR3 is 13 residues long. Germline-derived CDR1 and CDR2 are SGHAT and FQDESV (reference sequence). J gave up 6 bases and V 5 bases, and 5 bases lay outside the gene matches. The DNA of the CDR3 is TGTGCCAGCAGCGAAGGGGGCGGGGATACGCAGTATTTT. This gives the protein CASSEGGGDTQYF.